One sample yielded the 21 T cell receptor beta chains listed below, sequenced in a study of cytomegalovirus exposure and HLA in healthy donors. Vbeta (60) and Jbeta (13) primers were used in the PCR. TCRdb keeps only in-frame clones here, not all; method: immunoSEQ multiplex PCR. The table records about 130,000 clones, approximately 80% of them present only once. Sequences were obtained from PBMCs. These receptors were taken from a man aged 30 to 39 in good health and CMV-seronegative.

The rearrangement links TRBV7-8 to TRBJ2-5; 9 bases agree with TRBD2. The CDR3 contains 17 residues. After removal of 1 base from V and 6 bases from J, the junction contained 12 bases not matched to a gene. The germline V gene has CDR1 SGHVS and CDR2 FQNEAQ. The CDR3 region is CASSLEAGGLQFQTQYF. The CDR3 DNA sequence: TGTGCCAGCAGCTTAGAGGCGGGAGGGCTCCAGTTTCAGACCCAGTACTTC.

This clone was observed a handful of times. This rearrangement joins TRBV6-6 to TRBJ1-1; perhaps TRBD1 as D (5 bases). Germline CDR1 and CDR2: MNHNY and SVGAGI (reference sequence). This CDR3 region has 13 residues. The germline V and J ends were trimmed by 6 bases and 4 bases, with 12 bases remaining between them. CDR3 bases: TGTGCCAGCAGGCCAGACAGAACCACTGAAGCTTTCTTT. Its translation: CASRPDRTTEAFF.

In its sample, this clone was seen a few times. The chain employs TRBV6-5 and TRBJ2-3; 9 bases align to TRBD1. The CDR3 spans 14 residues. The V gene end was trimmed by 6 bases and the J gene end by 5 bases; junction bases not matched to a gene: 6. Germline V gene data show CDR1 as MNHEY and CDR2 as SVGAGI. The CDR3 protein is CASSLQGAGDTQYF. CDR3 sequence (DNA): TGTGCCAGCAGCCTACAGGGGGCGGGAGATACGCAGTATTTT.

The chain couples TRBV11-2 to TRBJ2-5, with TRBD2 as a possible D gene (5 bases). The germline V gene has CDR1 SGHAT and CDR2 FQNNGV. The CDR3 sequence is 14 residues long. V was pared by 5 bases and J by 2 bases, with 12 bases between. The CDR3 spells CASSQVRGQETQYF. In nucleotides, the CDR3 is TGTGCCAGCAGCCAAGTACGGGGACAAGAGACCCAGTACTTC.

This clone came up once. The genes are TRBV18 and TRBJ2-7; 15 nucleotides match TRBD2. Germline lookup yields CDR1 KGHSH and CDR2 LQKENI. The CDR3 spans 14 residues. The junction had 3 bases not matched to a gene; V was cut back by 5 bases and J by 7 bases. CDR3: CASSTGLAGGEQYF. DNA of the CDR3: TGTGCCAGCTCAACGGGACTAGCGGGAGGAGAGCAGTACTTC.

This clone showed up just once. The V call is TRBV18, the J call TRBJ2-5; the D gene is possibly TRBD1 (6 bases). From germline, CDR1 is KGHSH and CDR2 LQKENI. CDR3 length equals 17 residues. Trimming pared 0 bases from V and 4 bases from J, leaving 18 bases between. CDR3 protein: CASSPPKTQGLGETQYF. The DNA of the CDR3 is TGTGCCAGCTCACCACCGAAGACACAGGGCTTGGGAGAGACCCAGTACTTC.

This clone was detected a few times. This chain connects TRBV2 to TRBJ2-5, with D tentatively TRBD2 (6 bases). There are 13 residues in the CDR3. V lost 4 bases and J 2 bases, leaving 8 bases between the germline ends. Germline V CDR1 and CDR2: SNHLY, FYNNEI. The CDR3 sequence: CASSATRQETQYF. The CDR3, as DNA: TGTGCCAGCAGTGCGACTAGACAAGAGACCCAGTACTTC.

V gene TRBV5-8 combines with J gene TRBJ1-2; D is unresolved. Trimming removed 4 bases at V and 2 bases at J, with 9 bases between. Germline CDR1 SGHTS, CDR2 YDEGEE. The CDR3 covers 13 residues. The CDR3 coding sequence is TGTGCCAGCAGCAGGCGAGGGAACTATGGCTACACCTTC. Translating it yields CASSRRGNYGYTF.

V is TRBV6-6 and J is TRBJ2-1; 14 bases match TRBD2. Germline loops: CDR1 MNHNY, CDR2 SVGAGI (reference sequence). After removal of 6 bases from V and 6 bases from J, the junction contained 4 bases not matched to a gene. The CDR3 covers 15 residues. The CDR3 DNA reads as TGTGCCAGCAGCCCCGGGACTAGCGGGAGCAATGAGCAGTTCTTC. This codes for CASSPGTSGSNEQFF.

As DNA, the CDR3 is TGCGCCAGCAGCCATTTAGGTCTGTGGAGAAACTACAATGAGCAGTTCTTC. The encoded protein is CASSHLGLWRNYNEQFF. The chain joins TRBV4-1 to TRBJ2-1; D ambiguous. The CDR3 is 17 residues long. V was clipped by 3 bases and J by 3 bases, with 18 bases between them. Germline V gives CDR1 MGHRA, CDR2 YSYEKL.

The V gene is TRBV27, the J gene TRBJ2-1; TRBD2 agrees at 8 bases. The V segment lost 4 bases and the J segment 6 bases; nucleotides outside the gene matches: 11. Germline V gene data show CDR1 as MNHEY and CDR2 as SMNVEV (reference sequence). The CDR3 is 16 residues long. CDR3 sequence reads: CASSSPPGLVGNEQFF. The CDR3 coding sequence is TGTGCCAGCAGTTCCCCTCCGGGACTAGTAGGCAATGAGCAGTTCTTC.

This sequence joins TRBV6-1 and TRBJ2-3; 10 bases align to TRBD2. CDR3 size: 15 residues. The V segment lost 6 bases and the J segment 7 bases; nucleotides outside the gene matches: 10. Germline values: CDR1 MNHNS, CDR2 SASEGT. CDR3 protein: CASRGATSGKNTQYF. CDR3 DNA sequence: TGTGCCAGCAGGGGAGCTACTAGCGGGAAAAATACGCAGTATTTT.

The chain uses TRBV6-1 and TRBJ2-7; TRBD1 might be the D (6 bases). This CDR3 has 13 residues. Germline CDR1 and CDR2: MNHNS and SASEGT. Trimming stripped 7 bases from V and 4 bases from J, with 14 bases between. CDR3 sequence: CASTKSGQYEQYF. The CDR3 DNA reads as TGTGCCAGCACCAAAAGCGGACAGTACGAGCAGTACTTC.

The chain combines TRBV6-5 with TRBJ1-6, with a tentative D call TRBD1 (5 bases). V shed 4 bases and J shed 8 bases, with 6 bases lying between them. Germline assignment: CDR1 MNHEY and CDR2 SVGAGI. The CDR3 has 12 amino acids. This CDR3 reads CASSFRDSPLHF. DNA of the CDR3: TGTGCCAGCAGTTTCAGGGATTCACCCCTCCACTTT.

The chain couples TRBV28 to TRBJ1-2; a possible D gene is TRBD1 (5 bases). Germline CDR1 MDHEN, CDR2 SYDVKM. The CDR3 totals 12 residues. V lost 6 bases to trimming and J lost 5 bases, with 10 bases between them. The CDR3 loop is CASSSRDYGYTF. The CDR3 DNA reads TGTGCCAGCAGCTCCAGGGATTATGGCTACACCTTC.

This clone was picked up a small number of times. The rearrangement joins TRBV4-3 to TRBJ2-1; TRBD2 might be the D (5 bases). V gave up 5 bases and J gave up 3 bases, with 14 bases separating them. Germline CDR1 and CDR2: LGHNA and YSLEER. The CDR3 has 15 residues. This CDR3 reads CASSFLAGDYNEQFF. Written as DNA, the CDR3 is TGCGCCAGCAGCTTTCTAGCTGGGGACTACAATGAGCAGTTCTTC.

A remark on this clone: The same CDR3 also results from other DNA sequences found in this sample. CDR3 nucleotides: TGTGCCTCACAGGGCTTTTCTGAAAAACTGTTTTTT. As protein: CASQGFSEKLFF. The chain couples TRBV30 to TRBJ1-4; D is possibly TRBD1 (6 bases). The CDR3 runs 12 residues. V was pared by 7 bases and J by 7 bases, with 13 bases between. The germline V gene encodes CDR1 GTSNPN and CDR2 SVGIG (reference sequence).

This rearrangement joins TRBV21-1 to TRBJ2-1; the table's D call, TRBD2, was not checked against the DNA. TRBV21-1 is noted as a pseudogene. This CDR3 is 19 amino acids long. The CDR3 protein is CASSSHEGTSGVSYNEQFF. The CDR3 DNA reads TGTGCCAGCAGCTCCCATGAGGGGACTAGCGGGGTCTCCTACAATGAGCAGTTCTTC.

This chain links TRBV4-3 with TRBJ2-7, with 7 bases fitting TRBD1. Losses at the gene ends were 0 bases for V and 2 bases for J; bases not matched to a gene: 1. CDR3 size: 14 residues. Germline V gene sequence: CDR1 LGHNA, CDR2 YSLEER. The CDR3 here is CASSQETGTYEQYF. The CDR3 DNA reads TGCGCCAGCAGCCAAGAGACAGGGACCTACGAGCAGTACTTC.

In nucleotides, the CDR3 is TGTGCCAGCAGGGGGCATAGCGGATCCACAGATACGCAGTATTTT. Protein product: CASRGHSGSTDTQYF. This chain links TRBV6-5 with TRBJ2-3, with D tentatively TRBD2 (6 bases). V lost 6 bases and J lost 2, with 15 bases in between. Germline-derived CDR1 and CDR2 are MNHEY and SVGAGI. This CDR3 is built from 15 residues.

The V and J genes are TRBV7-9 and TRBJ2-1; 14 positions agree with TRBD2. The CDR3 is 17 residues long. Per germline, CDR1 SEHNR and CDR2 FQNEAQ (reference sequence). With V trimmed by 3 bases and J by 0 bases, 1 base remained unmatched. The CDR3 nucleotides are TGTGCCAGCAGCTTGGGGACTAGCGGGAGCTCCTACAATGAGCAGTTCTTC. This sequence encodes CASSLGTSGSSYNEQFF.